This T cell receptor (beta chain) was recorded in a study of blood T cell repertoires in COVID-19. The CDR3 extends over 13 amino acids. V shed 7 bases and J shed 2 bases, with 9 bases lying between them. Profiling relied on immunoSEQ multiplex PCR, and the TCRdb table lists in-frame clones only, not all of them. The profile covers nearly 250,000 clones, with more than 80% appearing a single time and about 1% taken by the ten largest. The chain has TRBV12-3 or TRBV12-4 and TRBJ1-5, with a possible D match to TRBD1 (5 bases). The receptor's source is a man aged 50-60 years who had been exposed to COVID-19. The sample was PBMCs or T cells enriched from blood (not recorded which). CDR3 coding DNA: TGTGCCAGCAACTCCAGGGGCAATCAGCCCCAGCATTTT. Translation gives CASNSRGNQPQHF.